Listed below are T cell receptor beta chains from one sample, sequenced in a study of cytomegalovirus exposure and HLA in healthy donors. The table came from immunoSEQ multiplex PCR; TCRdb's copy has only in-frame clones and leaves some out. The sample lists 70,000 to 95,000 clones, 80% occurring once. What was sequenced was PBMCs. These receptors originate from a man younger than 30 in good health and CMV-seronegative. Both conserved end residues are part of each CDR3. Fields, in order: clone size, D gene, J gene, V gene, CDR3 DNA, CDR3 protein. A D gene is named only where the DNA matches it firmly. Size is stated for part of the rows, as once, few or many counts, or as a class when the clone is expanded.

abundance: .; d_gene: TRBD1; j_gene: TRBJ1-1; v_gene: TRBV5-1; CDR3nt: TGCGCCAGCAGCTTGGAAGGTCAGGGGGTTGCAGCTTTCTTT; CDR3aa: CASSLEGQGVAAFF
abundance: few; d_gene: .; j_gene: TRBJ1-2; v_gene: TRBV6-5; CDR3nt: TGTGCCAGCAGCCCAGGGAATGGCTACACCTTC; CDR3aa: CASSPGNGYTF
abundance: .; d_gene: .; j_gene: TRBJ1-6; v_gene: TRBV6-1; CDR3nt: TGTGCCAGCAGTTTCCTCAGGGGAGATAATTCACCCCTCCACTTT; CDR3aa: CASSFLRGDNSPLHF
abundance: .; d_gene: .; j_gene: TRBJ2-5; v_gene: TRBV5-1; CDR3nt: TGCGCCAGCAACGAGCGGGTGACAGAGACCCAGTACTTC; CDR3aa: CASNERVTETQYF
abundance: .; d_gene: TRBD1; j_gene: TRBJ1-5; v_gene: TRBV2; CDR3nt: TGTGCCAGCACCCGAGGACAGGGAGATCAGCCCCAGCATTTT; CDR3aa: CASTRGQGDQPQHF
abundance: .; d_gene: TRBD2; j_gene: TRBJ2-7; v_gene: TRBV7-9; CDR3nt: TGTGCCAGCAGCATGATAGCGGGGGGCTACGAGCAGTACTTC; CDR3aa: CASSMIAGGYEQYF
abundance: few; d_gene: TRBD1; j_gene: TRBJ1-1; v_gene: TRBV29-1; CDR3nt: TGCAGCGTCGAGAACAGGGGAAGGAACACTGAAGCTTTCTTT; CDR3aa: CSVENRGRNTEAFF
abundance: few; d_gene: .; j_gene: TRBJ1-5; v_gene: TRBV21-1; CDR3nt: TGTGCCAGCAGCAAACTCGGCCCCGATCAGGGCAATAGCAATCAGCCCCAGCATTTT; CDR3aa: CASSKLGPDQGNSNQPQHF
abundance: .; d_gene: TRBD1; j_gene: TRBJ2-7; v_gene: TRBV5-1; CDR3nt: TGCGCCAGCAGCTGGACGACAGGGAACGAGCAGTACTTC; CDR3aa: CASSWTTGNEQYF
abundance: .; d_gene: .; j_gene: TRBJ2-7; v_gene: TRBV4-1; CDR3nt: TGCGCCAGCAGCCAAATAGGGACTGGGCATGGGTACGAGCAGTACTTC; CDR3aa: CASSQIGTGHGYEQYF